This record looks at one TCR beta chain sequence and its context. Antigen specificity is unknown. Profiled with immunoSEQ multiplex PCR; TCRdb holds only in-frame clones, not every one. The data show around 26,000 clones, 80% to 90% seen once. This entry belongs to a study of T cell responses to AZD1222 COVID-19 vaccine. Study results and caveats: Regions 160-218 and 743-854 dominated among vaccine-associated CD4 TCRs spanning spike. Most donors were white British and more were female, and clonal diversity was possibly underestimated.

CDR3 length: 15 amino acids. V was clipped by 1 base and J by 5 bases, with 15 bases between them. The germline V gene encodes CDR1 SGHNT and CDR2 YYREEE (reference sequence). The sample here was peripheral blood, taken 28 days after the second AZD1222 dose. This clonotype was sampled from an adult who received the AZD1222 COVID-19 vaccine. This chain uses TRBV5-4 with TRBJ2-5, with D perhaps TRBD2 (7 bases). This CDR3 is CASSLRGGSWETQYF. The CDR3 DNA sequence: TGTGCCAGCAGCTTGAGGGGGGGAAGTTGGGAGACCCAGTACTTC.